This is a list of T cell receptor beta chains from one sample in a study of T cell repertoires in cytomegalovirus infection. TCRdb re-called the reads with MiXCR, one entry per CDR3 protein. The table records some 180,000 distinct CDR3 sequences, approximately 19% of them present only once. Sequenced: PBMCs. The receptors were gathered from a human donor in good health (CMV status not recorded). Some clones in this sample may be carry-over from other donors' samples. CDR3s include the opening cysteine and the closing phenylalanine or tryptophan. A D gene is named only where the DNA matches it firmly. Size values are once, few and many counts, or a class for expanded clones, and some rows have none.

j_gene | v_gene | abundance | d_gene | CDR3aa | CDR3nt
TRBJ2-7 | TRBV11-2 | - | - | CASSLNRDISYEQYF | TGTGCCAGCAGCCTAAACCGGGACATCTCCTACGAGCAGTACTTC
TRBJ1-1 | TRBV2 | few | TRBD1 | CASSERQGNTEAFF | TGTGCCAGCAGTGAGAGACAGGGGAACACTGAAGCTTTCTTT
TRBJ2-5 | TRBV7-8 | many | - | CASSLSRVEEETQYF | TGTGCCAGCAGCTTAAGCAGGGTGGAAGAAGAGACCCAGTACTTC
TRBJ1-5 | TRBV5-1 | - | - | CASSLGSAGDSQPQHF | TGCGCCAGCAGCTTAGGATCGGCGGGGGATAGTCAGCCCCAGCATTTT
TRBJ2-1 | TRBV5-8 | many | - | CASSLGAMVGNEQFF | TGTGCCAGCAGCTTGGGAGCCATGGTGGGCAATGAGCAGTTCTTC
TRBJ2-3 | TRBV7-9 | many | - | CASSLPPGLWYF | TGTGCCAGCAGCCTACCCCCGGGCTTATGGTATTTT
TRBJ2-7 | TRBV19 | few | TRBD2 | CASRLRSGSMYEQYF | TGTGCCAGTAGATTACGGAGCGGGAGTATGTACGAGCAGTACTTC
TRBJ2-7 | TRBV29-1 | few | - | CSVAGTSYEQYF | TGCAGCGTTGCCGGGACCTCCTACGAGCAGTACTTC
TRBJ2-1 | TRBV19 | few | TRBD1 | CASSYQAQTGQGEFF | TGTGCCAGTTCCTACCAGGCCCAAACTGGACAGGGTGAGTTCTTC
TRBJ2-1 | TRBV7-2 | many | - | CASSKRLGRGNEQFF | TGTGCCAGCAGCAAACGACTAGGCCGTGGCAATGAGCAGTTCTTC
TRBJ2-2 | TRBV27 | few | - | CASRPGALNTGELFF | TGTGCCAGCAGACCCGGGGCCCTCAACACCGGGGAGCTGTTTTTT
TRBJ2-1 | TRBV6-4 | few | - | CASSDSAGGVNEQFF | TGTGCCAGCAGTGACTCGGCAGGAGGGGTCAATGAGCAGTTCTTC
TRBJ1-1 | TRBV12-3/TRBV12-4 | - | - | CASSLYAQGVKAFF | TGTGCCAGCAGTTTATATGCCCAGGGTGTGAAAGCTTTCTTT
TRBJ2-7 | TRBV6-1 | - | TRBD1 | CASSPWDRGSEQYF | TGTGCCAGCAGTCCCTGGGACAGGGGAAGCGAGCAGTACTTC
TRBJ2-5 | TRBV6-5 | few | - | CASSYSGRGQTQYF | TGTGCCAGCAGTTACTCTGGCAGGGGACAGACCCAGTACTTC
TRBJ2-1 | TRBV7-9 | many | TRBD2 | CASSLPRRLAGLNNEQFF | TGTGCCAGCAGCCTCCCAAGGCGACTAGCGGGATTAAACAATGAGCAGTTCTTC
TRBJ2-1 | TRBV6-2/TRBV6-3 | - | - | CASSSRTASGHNEQFF | TGTGCCAGCAGTTCCCGGACAGCTTCAGGCCACAATGAGCAGTTCTTC
TRBJ2-7 | TRBV28 | - | - | CASTGQYYEQYF | TGTGCCAGCACGGGCCAGTACTACGAGCAGTACTTC
TRBJ1-6 | TRBV20-1 | few | TRBD1 | CSAPGTGINSPLHF | TGCAGTGCTCCGGGGACAGGGATTAATTCACCCCTCCACTTT
TRBJ1-2 | TRBV12-3/TRBV12-4 | - | - | CASSFQGEGYTF | TGTGCCAGCAGTTTCCAGGGTGAGGGTTACACCTTC
TRBJ1-1 | TRBV27 | few | - | CASSLSTQGNTEAFF | TGTGCCAGCAGTTTATCGACTCAGGGGAACACTGAAGCTTTCTTT
TRBJ1-1 | TRBV6-5 | - | TRBD1 | CASSYFRDRGVAEAFF | TGTGCCAGCAGTTACTTTCGGGACAGGGGGGTCGCTGAAGCTTTCTTT
TRBJ1-1 | TRBV5-1 | - | - | CASSLASQRGTEAFF | TGCGCCAGCAGCCTTGCGTCCCAACGGGGGACTGAAGCTTTCTTT
TRBJ2-2 | TRBV11-3 | few | - | CASSFIRGSAGELFF | TGTGCCAGCAGCTTTATTCGGGGAAGCGCCGGGGAGCTGTTTTTT
TRBJ2-3 | TRBV7-2 | many | TRBD2 | CASSLEVGRRTDTQYF | TGTGCCAGCAGCTTAGAGGTCGGGAGGCGCACAGATACGCAGTATTTT
TRBJ1-4 | TRBV7-2 | few | - | CASSLADTRANEKLFF | TGTGCCAGCAGCTTAGCCGATACGAGAGCTAATGAAAAACTGTTTTTT
TRBJ2-7 | TRBV7-2 | many | TRBD2 | CASSTSGGGYEQYF | TGTGCCAGCAGCACAAGCGGGGGAGGCTACGAGCAGTACTTC
TRBJ2-7 | TRBV7-2 | many | - | CASSSDRGEQYF | TGTGCCAGCAGCTCAGACAGAGGCGAGCAGTACTTC
TRBJ2-6 | TRBV20-1 | - | TRBD1 | CSALGTARSGSNVLTF | TGCAGTGCACTCGGGACAGCCCGATCTGGGTCCAACGTCCTGACTTTC
TRBJ2-1 | TRBV6-6 | few | - | CASSSALKRTYNEQFF | TGTGCCAGCAGTTCCGCCTTAAAGCGGACCTACAATGAGCAGTTCTTC
TRBJ2-2 | TRBV6-2/TRBV6-3 | - | - | CASSYEEGPYTGELFF | TGTGCCAGCAGTTACGAGGAGGGGCCGTACACCGGGGAGCTGTTTTTT
TRBJ2-7 | TRBV6-2/TRBV6-3 | - | - | CASTSPLSSYEQYF | TGTGCCAGCACCTCGCCACTCAGCTCCTACGAGCAGTACTTC
TRBJ1-2 | TRBV28 | - | - | CASRGTPPNYGYTF | TGTGCCAGCAGGGGGACGCCGCCTAACTATGGCTACACCTTC
TRBJ1-1 | TRBV7-8 | many | - | CASSPQMARTEAFF | TGTGCCAGCAGCCCCCAGATGGCCCGGACTGAAGCTTTCTTT
TRBJ2-7 | TRBV20-1 | few | - | CSADPPGSTVEQYF | TGCAGTGCTGACCCCCCGGGATCTACGGTGGAGCAGTACTTC
TRBJ2-7 | TRBV25-1 | - | - | CASSEPSTVTYEQYF | TGTGCCAGCAGTGAGCCCTCGACAGTTACCTACGAGCAGTACTTC
TRBJ1-4 | TRBV19 | - | - | CASSSYSQATNEKLFF | TGTGCCAGTAGTAGTTACTCACAGGCAACTAATGAAAAACTGTTTTTT
TRBJ2-2 | TRBV5-1 | few | - | CASKVRFDTGELFF | TGCGCCAGCAAAGTAAGGTTTGACACCGGGGAGCTGTTTTTT
TRBJ2-7 | TRBV11-3 | few | TRBD1 | CASSIGQGGYEQYF | TGTGCCAGCAGCATTGGACAGGGAGGCTACGAGCAGTACTTC
TRBJ2-5 | TRBV28 | few | TRBD2 | CASSLLERLAGAQETQYF | TGTGCCAGCAGTTTATTGGAGAGACTAGCGGGAGCTCAAGAGACCCAGTACTTC
TRBJ2-4 | TRBV5-5 | - | - | CASSFRRAVRENIQYF | TGTGCCAGCAGCTTTAGGAGGGCCGTCCGGGAAAACATTCAGTACTTC
TRBJ1-5 | TRBV27 | - | - | CASRSGRRGNQPQHF | TGTGCCAGCCGTTCGGGTAGGAGAGGCAATCAGCCCCAGCATTTT
TRBJ2-2 | TRBV7-8 | many | - | CASSLEVRAQTGELFF | TGTGCCAGCAGCTTAGAAGTCAGGGCGCAGACCGGGGAGCTGTTTTTT
TRBJ2-7 | TRBV28 | - | TRBD1 | CASSLAGAGGYEQYF | TGTGCCAGCAGTTTAGCTGGGGCAGGGGGATACGAGCAGTACTTC